Presented here are 2 T cell receptor beta chains from one specimen sequenced in a study of monozygotic twins with inflammatory bowel disease. TCRdb reprocessed the 5' RACE reads and stores each CDR3 protein as one record, lacking DNA. The table lists a few hundred thousand distinct CDR3 sequences, with approximately 5.9% in the top ten. The sample was blood. The receptor set was obtained from a human donor with ulcerative colitis or Crohn's disease, or a healthy co-twin of an affected twin (not recorded which).

The V gene is TRBV7-6, the J gene TRBJ2-1; TCRdb's D call, TRBD2, is unchecked because there is no DNA. The CDR3 length is 16 residues. In germline, CDR1 is SGHVS, CDR2 FNYEAQ. CDR3 sequence reads: CASSLSASGSVDEQFF. The whole variable domain, remainder taken from reference TRBV7-6 and TRBJ2-1, is GAGVSQSPRYKVTKRGQDVALRCDPISGHVSLYWYRQALGQGPEFLTYFNYEAQQDKSGLPNDRFSAERPEGSISTLTIQRTEQRDSAMYRCASSLSASGSVDEQFFGPGTRLTVL.

J is TRBJ1-1 and V is TRBV24-1. Germline V gives CDR1 KGHDR, CDR2 SFDVKD. This CDR3 has 12 residues. This CDR3 reads CATSDQDTEAFF.